The 10 T cell receptor beta chains reported below all come from one sample, sequenced in a study of metastatic and nonmetastatic thyroid tumors. Patients underwent thyroid surgery, and none had received any treatment before it. TCRdb ran MiXCR on the PCR reads. The data hold more than 20,000 clones, with around 20% observed a single time. Sequenced sample: blood. These receptors came from a female donor with papillary thyroid cancer or a benign thyroid nodule (not recorded which). Some clones in this sample may be carry-over from other donors' samples.

This clone has ten or more counts. The chain uses TRBV6-1 and TRBJ2-3; D not certain. This CDR3 has 15 residues. Germline assignment: CDR1 MNHNS and CDR2 SASEGT. Trimming shortened V by 5 bases and J by 6 bases, and 18 bases separated the two germline ends. The CDR3 is CASSRLILSADTQYF. The CDR3 coding sequence is TGTGCCAGCAGTAGGCTAATTCTGTCCGCCGATACGCAGTATTTT.

This clone was detected many times. The genes are TRBV9 and TRBJ1-3; D might be TRBD1 (5 bases). Germline V CDR1 and CDR2: SGDLS, YYNGEE. V was trimmed by 4 bases and J by 1 base, leaving 12 bases between them. The CDR3 has 15 residues. CDR3 bases: TGTGCCAGCAGCTTAGGGAGGGGTTCTGGAAACACCATATATTTT. It encodes CASSLGRGSGNTIYF.

This clone was seen many times. This sequence joins TRBV7-2 and TRBJ2-1; tentatively, D is TRBD2 (6 bases). The CDR3 spans 16 residues. The germline V gene encodes CDR1 SGHTA and CDR2 FQGNSA. Trimming left V 6 bases short and J 8 bases short, with 23 bases between. The CDR3 protein is CASSNLAARGSDEQFF. The CDR3 DNA sequence: TGTGCCAGCAGTAACTTAGCGGCTAGAGGATCGGATGAGCAGTTCTTC.

The chain recombines TRBV11-1 with TRBJ2-7; TRBD1 matches 10 bases. Losses at the gene ends were 0 bases for V and 1 base for J; bases not matched to a gene: 6. The CDR3 totals 17 residues. Germline assignment: CDR1 SGHAT and CDR2 FQDESV (reference sequence). CDR3: CASSLAGGQGFSYEQYF. The CDR3 DNA is TGTGCCAGCAGCTTAGCGGGGGGACAGGGGTTTTCCTACGAGCAGTACTTC.

Concerning this clone itself: The junction does not match germline at one end; this may be a read error. The chain recombines TRBV11-1 with TRBJ2-1; 14 nucleotides align to TRBD2. In germline, CDR1 is SGHAT, CDR2 FQDESV (reference sequence). The CDR3 has 18 amino acids. The CDR3 sequence: CASSLAGTSGSSYNEQFF. CDR3 sequence (DNA): TGTGCCAGCAGCCTAGCGGGGACTAGCGGGAGTTCCTACAATGAGCAGTTCTTC.

This clone is termed medium-sized. CDR3 protein: CAWSVQGEQPQHF. The CDR3, as DNA: TGTGCCTGGAGTGTACAGGGCGAGCAGCCCCAGCATTTT. The chain has TRBV30 and TRBJ1-5; weak D call: TRBD1 (6 bases). The CDR3 length is 13 residues. Germline lookup yields CDR1 GTSNPN and CDR2 SVGIG (reference sequence). V was clipped by 0 bases and J by 7 bases, with 10 bases between them.

This clone was observed at least ten times. V usage is TRBV6-2 or TRBV6-3 and J usage is TRBJ2-5; possible D gene TRBD2, 6 bases. CDR3 length: 14 amino acids. Trimming removed 6 bases at V and 4 bases at J, with 15 bases between. Germline V gives CDR1 MNHEY, CDR2 SVGEGT. CDR3 nucleotide sequence: TGTGCCAGCAGGCCACGGGACTCAGGAGAGACCCAGTACTTC. Its protein is CASRPRDSGETQYF.

This clone has only a few counts. The chain has TRBV6-1 and TRBJ2-7, with a tentative D call TRBD2 (5 bases). The CDR3 runs 13 residues. CDR1 is MNHNS, CDR2 SASEGT, per germline. The V end was cut by 2 bases, the J end by 9 bases, with 14 bases between. CDR3: CASSESGRAVQYF. The DNA of the CDR3 is TGTGCCAGCAGTGAATCTGGGCGGGCAGTGCAGTACTTC.

This clone has a count of ten or more. This chain uses TRBV10-3 with TRBJ1-3, with D maybe TRBD1 (6 bases). The CDR3 extends over 12 amino acids. Germline V CDR1 and CDR2: ENHRY, SYGVKD. Trimming pared 10 bases from V and 4 bases from J, leaving 11 bases between. The CDR3 sequence is CATRDRGNTIYF. The CDR3 nucleotides are TGTGCCACCCGCGACAGGGGAAACACCATATATTTT.

This clone came up many times. The rearrangement links TRBV6-1 to TRBJ2-1; D is unclear. The CDR3 extends over 13 amino acids. V was trimmed by 4 bases and J by 3 bases, leaving 7 bases between them. Germline V gives CDR1 MNHNS, CDR2 SASEGT. The CDR3 DNA sequence: TGTGCCAGCAGTGTGACGGGCTACAATGAGCAGTTCTTC. Protein: CASSVTGYNEQFF.